This entry lists 27 T cell receptor beta chains sequenced from one sample in a study of STAT5B mutations in CD4+ large granular lymphocyte leukemia. Repertoires were generated with immunoSEQ multiplex PCR, while TCRdb's copy carries only in-frame clones and drops some. The table lists around 10,000 clones, approximately 83% of them singletons. What was sequenced was PBMCs. These receptors originate from a man aged 55 to 69 with CD4+ T-cell large granular lymphocyte leukemia.

This clone has a handful of counts. Germline is not matched at one junction end, which may reflect a read error. The chain joins TRBV10-3 to TRBJ1-2, with TRBD1 identical over 8 bases. Germline CDR1 ENHRY, CDR2 SYGVKD. This CDR3 is built from 13 residues. The CDR3 loop reads CASSFQGALGYTF. Here the CDR3 DNA reads TGTGCCAGCAGTTTCCAGGGGGCGCTTGGCTACACCTTC.

The chain uses TRBV4-2 and TRBJ1-1; possibly TRBD1 for D (5 bases). CDR3 length: 15 amino acids. V was trimmed by 0 bases and J by 4 bases, leaving 12 bases between them. Germline V gives CDR1 LGHNA, CDR2 YNFKEQ. CDR3 bases: TGTGCCAGCAGCCAAGACCACAGGTTGGGCACTGAAGCTTTCTTT. Translation gives CASSQDHRLGTEAFF.

The chain recombines TRBV9 with TRBJ1-2, with D tentatively TRBD1 (6 bases). Germline CDR1 SGDLS, CDR2 YYNGEE. Trimming removed 1 base from V and 3 bases from J, with 10 bases in between. The CDR3 covers 14 residues. The CDR3 bases are TGTGCCAGCAGCGTATTTGAGGGGGACTATGGCTACACCTTC. Encoded protein: CASSVFEGDYGYTF.

The J gene is TRBJ2-4, the V gene TRBV4-2; weak D call: TRBD1 (6 bases). Trimming pared 1 base from V and 6 bases from J, leaving 7 bases between. Germline V gene lookup returns CDR1 LGHNA and CDR2 YNFKEQ. The CDR3 runs to 13 residues. The CDR3 reads CASSQAQGNIQYF. CDR3 DNA: TGTGCCAGCAGCCAAGCACAGGGAAACATTCAGTACTTC.

J is TRBJ2-7 and V is TRBV4-2, with 10 nucleotides matching TRBD1. CDR3 length: 14 amino acids. CDR1 and CDR2 (germline): LGHNA, YNFKEQ. Unmatched junction bases numbered 7, after V lost 5 bases and J lost 6 bases. Written as DNA, the CDR3 is TGTGCCAGCAGCAAAGGACAGGGGGATGGCGAGCAGTACTTC. Protein product: CASSKGQGDGEQYF.

This rearrangement joins TRBV5-4 to TRBJ1-3; TRBD1 matches 7 bases. The V gene end was trimmed by 4 bases and the J gene end by 8 bases; junction bases not matched to a gene: 9. Germline CDR1 and CDR2: SGHNT and YYREEE (reference sequence). The CDR3 is 14 amino acids. The CDR3 DNA is TGTGCCAGCAGCGTCCGGGACAGAAGACACACCATATATTTT. As protein: CASSVRDRRHTIYF.

This chain uses TRBV7-8 with TRBJ2-7; possibly TRBD1 or TRBD2 for D (7 bases each). Germline values: CDR1 SGHVS, CDR2 FQNEAQ. The CDR3 has 17 amino acids. V lost 4 bases and J lost 4, with 23 bases in between. CDR3 nucleotides: TGTGCCAGCAGCTCTGGGAGGGATAACAGGGGAAAGTACGAGCAGTACTTC. Residues: CASSSGRDNRGKYEQYF.

The J gene is TRBJ2-7, the V gene TRBV12-5; D is unresolved. The germline V gene encodes CDR1 LGHNT and CDR2 FRNRAP. The CDR3 length is 12 residues. V lost 1 base and J 7 bases, leaving 8 bases between the germline ends. The CDR3 region is CASGLDPPEQYF. Written as DNA, the CDR3 is TGTGCTAGTGGTTTGGACCCCCCGGAGCAGTACTTC.

The chain couples TRBV7-3 to TRBJ2-1, with 10 bases identical to TRBD2. Germline V gene lookup returns CDR1 SGHTA and CDR2 FQGTGA. This CDR3 comprises 16 residues. Trimming at V came to 3 bases and at J to 2 bases, leaving 4 bases not matched to a gene. DNA of the CDR3: TGTGCCAGCAGCTTGGGGAGCGGGGGGGCCTACAATGAGCAGTTCTTC. Translation: CASSLGSGGAYNEQFF.

The gene calls are TRBV11-1 and TRBJ2-5, with 8 bases lining up with TRBD2. Losses at the gene ends were 3 bases for V and 0 bases for J; bases not matched to a gene: 9. This CDR3 comprises 17 residues. Germline V gene data show CDR1 as SGHAT and CDR2 as FQDESV (reference sequence). Here the CDR3 reads CASSFPSGGGNQETQYF. CDR3 nucleotide sequence: TGTGCCAGCAGCTTCCCCTCCGGGGGGGGCAACCAAGAGACCCAGTACTTC.

J is TRBJ2-5 and V is TRBV7-6; D could derive from TRBD1 or TRBD2 (5 bases each). The CDR3 length is 15 residues. Trimming stripped 5 bases from V and 7 bases from J, with 20 bases between. Germline CDR1 reads SGHVS; CDR2 reads FNYEAQ. CDR3 protein: CASSLETGTVGTQYF. The CDR3 DNA reads as TGTGCCAGCAGCCTAGAAACTGGGACCGTGGGGACCCAGTACTTC.

The chain is built from TRBV28 and TRBJ1-2; TRBD1 matches at 8 bases. Looked up from germline, CDR1 is MDHEN and CDR2 is SYDVKM. This CDR3 region has 15 residues. After removal of 4 bases from V and 8 bases from J, the junction contained 12 bases not matched to a gene. The CDR3 protein is CASSWLGQEGQGYTF. In DNA form, the CDR3 reads TGTGCCAGCAGTTGGTTGGGACAGGAGGGTCAAGGCTACACCTTC.

The table lists this clone with a count of one. The rearrangement uses TRBV4-1 and TRBJ2-2; 10 bases are a match to TRBD2. Germline V CDR1 and CDR2: MGHRA, YSYEKL. After removal of 3 bases from V and 3 bases from J, the junction contained 10 bases not matched to a gene. This CDR3 is built from 18 residues. The CDR3 reads CASSQSGLAALYTGELFF. The CDR3 DNA reads TGCGCCAGCAGCCAGAGCGGACTAGCGGCCTTGTACACCGGGGAGCTGTTTTTT.

V gene TRBV28 combines with J gene TRBJ1-4; D possibly corresponds to TRBD1 (5 bases). The germline V gene encodes CDR1 MDHEN and CDR2 SYDVKM. The V end lost 3 bases, the J end lost 7 bases, and 21 bases lay between the germline ends. This CDR3 contains 17 residues. The CDR3 region has the DNA TGTGCCAGCAGTTTGGGGCAAAGGGCCACATTAGGTGAAAAACTGTTTTTT. This sequence encodes CASSLGQRATLGEKLFF.

J is TRBJ2-2 and V is TRBV6-4, with D hard to call. Germline-derived CDR1 and CDR2 are MRHNA and SNTAGT. Trimming removed 2 bases from V and 1 base from J, with 2 bases in between. CDR3 length equals 13 residues. The CDR3 coding sequence is TGTGCCAGCAGTGACGGGAACACCGGGGAGCTGTTTTTT. Encoded protein: CASSDGNTGELFF.

V and J are TRBV29-1 and TRBJ2-1, with TRBD2 identical over 9 bases. The V gene's germline CDR1 is SQVTM and CDR2 ANQGSEA. V was clipped by 0 bases and J by 1 base; unmatched bases: 7. This CDR3 has 17 amino acids. The CDR3 DNA sequence: TGCAGCGTTGAAGATCAAGGACTAGCGCAATCCTACAATGAGCAGTTCTTC. This codes for CSVEDQGLAQSYNEQFF.

The V gene is TRBV5-4, the J gene TRBJ1-1; D might be TRBD1 (5 bases). The CDR3 has 14 amino acids. Trimming left V 0 bases short and J 7 bases short, with 13 bases between. Germline CDR1 and CDR2: SGHNT and YYREEE (reference sequence). CDR3 region: CASSLAGPTLEAFF. CDR3 coding DNA: TGTGCCAGCAGCTTGGCAGGGCCAACCCTTGAAGCTTTCTTT. Using reference TRBV5-4 and TRBJ1-1 for the parts outside the CDR3, the full variable domain is ETGVTQSPTHLIKTRGQQVTLRCSSQSGHNTVSWYQQALGQGPQFIFQYYREEENGRGNFPPRFSGLQFPNYSSELNVNALELDDSALYLCASSLAGPTLEAFFGQGTRLTVV.

A remark on this clone: A read error may produce the germline difference seen at one junction end. This chain connects TRBV7-7 to TRBJ2-1; D is unresolved. The CDR3 spans 13 residues. Germline V gene data show CDR1 as SSHAT and CDR2 as FNYEAQ (reference sequence). CDR3 in DNA: TGTGCTAGCAGCTTGGGATTAAGGGATGAGCAGTTCTTC. Translation gives CASSLGLRDEQFF.

The rearrangement joins TRBV10-2 to TRBJ2-2; no clear D. The ends were cut back, 7 bases at V and 1 base at J, with 4 bases in the middle. Germline V CDR1 and CDR2: WSHSY, SAAADI. This CDR3 has 12 residues. CDR3 sequence: CASNKNTGELFF. The CDR3 DNA reads TGCGCCAGCAACAAGAACACCGGGGAGCTGTTTTTT.

This chain joins TRBV4-3 and TRBJ2-5; 9 nucleotides agree with TRBD1. The length of the CDR3 is 15 residues. The germline V gene has CDR1 LGHNA and CDR2 YSLEER. V shed 2 bases and J 7 bases; nucleotides not matched to a gene: 8. In DNA form, the CDR3 reads TGCGCCAGCAGCCAAATTCCGGGACAGGGAGGGACCCAGTACTTC. This gives the protein CASSQIPGQGGTQYF.

This clone appeared a single time. This chain joins TRBV29-1 and TRBJ1-2; D unresolved. Germline lookup yields CDR1 SQVTM and CDR2 ANQGSEA. There are 10 residues in the CDR3. Trimming removed 2 bases at V and 6 bases at J, with 4 bases between. CDR3 DNA sequence: TGCAGCGTTGAAATAGATGGCTACACCTTC. It codes for CSVEIDGYTF.

The CDR3 is CASSERSMRNTQYF. CDR3 sequence (DNA): TGTGCCAGCAGTGAACGTTCAATGAGGAATACGCAGTATTTT. The V and J genes are TRBV2 and TRBJ2-3, with no clear D. CDR3 size: 14 residues. With 2 bases removed from V and 7 bases from J, the gap between germline ends came to 13 bases. Germline-derived CDR1 and CDR2 are SNHLY and FYNNEI.

This clone was counted a single time. The rearrangement links TRBV19 to TRBJ2-7; 8 nucleotides align to TRBD1. The V and J ends lost 10 bases and 2 bases, in that order; junction bases with no gene match: 10. The V gene's germline CDR1 is LNHDA and CDR2 SQIVND (reference sequence). The CDR3 spans 14 residues. The CDR3 reads CATTAGTGAYEQYF. CDR3 DNA sequence: TGTGCCACGACTGCCGGGACAGGTGCCTACGAGCAGTACTTC.

There are a few counts of this clone. The chain joins TRBV6-5 to TRBJ2-7; perhaps TRBD1 as D (6 bases). CDR3 length: 13 residues. V was pared by 5 bases and J by 4 bases, with 12 bases between. The germline V gene has CDR1 MNHEY and CDR2 SVGAGI. The DNA of the CDR3 is TGTGCCAGCAGTGGCGTGGGGGCTTACGAGCAGTACTTC. It codes for CASSGVGAYEQYF.

The chain joins TRBV18 to TRBJ1-5; D is possibly TRBD1 (5 bases). Germline V gene lookup returns CDR1 KGHSH and CDR2 LQKENI. The length of the CDR3 is 14 residues. The V and J ends lost 3 bases and 4 bases respectively, with 10 bases between them. CDR3 region: CASSPGGLNQPQHF. CDR3 coding DNA: TGTGCCAGCTCACCGGGGGGTTTGAATCAGCCCCAGCATTTT.

V and J are TRBV7-2 and TRBJ1-2, with 8 bases fitting TRBD1. After removal of 2 bases from V and 4 bases from J, the junction contained 12 bases not matched to a gene. The CDR3 covers 17 residues. Germline loops: CDR1 SGHTA, CDR2 FQGNSA. CDR3 bases: TGTGCCAGCAGCTTACGATCGACAGGGGAAAGTAGCTATGGCTACACCTTC. This translates into CASSLRSTGESSYGYTF.

The chain joins TRBV18 to TRBJ2-2, with D possibly TRBD2 on 5 matching bases. V lost 3 bases and J 10 bases, leaving 15 bases between the germline ends. Germline values: CDR1 KGHSH, CDR2 LQKENI. This CDR3 contains 14 residues. CDR3 bases: TGTGCCAGCTCACCGGAGGTGCGTCCTGAGGAGCTGTTTTTT. Residues: CASSPEVRPEELFF.